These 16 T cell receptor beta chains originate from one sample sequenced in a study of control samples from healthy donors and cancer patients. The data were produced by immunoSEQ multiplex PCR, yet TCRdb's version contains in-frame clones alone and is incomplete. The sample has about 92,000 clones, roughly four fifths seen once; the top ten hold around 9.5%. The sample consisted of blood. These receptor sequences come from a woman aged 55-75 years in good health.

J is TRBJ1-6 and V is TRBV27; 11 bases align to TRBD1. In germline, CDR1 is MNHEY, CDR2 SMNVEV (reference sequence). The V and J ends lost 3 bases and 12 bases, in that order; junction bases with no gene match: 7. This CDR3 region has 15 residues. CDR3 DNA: TGTGCCAGCAGTTTCCAGGGACAGGGGGGACAACCCCTCCACTTT. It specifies CASSFQGQGGQPLHF.

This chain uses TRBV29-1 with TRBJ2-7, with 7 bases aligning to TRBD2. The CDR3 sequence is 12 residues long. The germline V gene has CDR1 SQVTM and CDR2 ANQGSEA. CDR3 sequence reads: CSGGSGSYEQYF. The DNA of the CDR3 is TGCAGTGGCGGGAGTGGTTCCTACGAGCAGTACTTC.

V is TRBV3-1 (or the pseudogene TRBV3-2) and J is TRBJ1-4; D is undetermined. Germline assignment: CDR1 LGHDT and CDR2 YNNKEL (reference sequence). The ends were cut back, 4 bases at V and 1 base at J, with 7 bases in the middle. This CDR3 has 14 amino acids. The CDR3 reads CASSRRGTNEKLFF. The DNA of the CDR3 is TGTGCCAGCAGCCGTCGGGGAACTAATGAAAAACTGTTTTTT.

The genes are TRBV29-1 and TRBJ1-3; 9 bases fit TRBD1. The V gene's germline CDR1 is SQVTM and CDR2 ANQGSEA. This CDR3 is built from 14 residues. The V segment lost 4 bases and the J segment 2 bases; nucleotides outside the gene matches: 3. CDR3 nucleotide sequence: TGCAGCGTTGTTGGGACAGGGACTGGAAACACCATATATTTT. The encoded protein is CSVVGTGTGNTIYF.

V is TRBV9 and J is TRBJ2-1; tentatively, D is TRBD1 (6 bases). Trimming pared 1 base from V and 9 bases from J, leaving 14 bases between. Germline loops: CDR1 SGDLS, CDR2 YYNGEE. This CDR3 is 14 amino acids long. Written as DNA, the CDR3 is TGTGCCAGCAGCGTACAAGGGACAACCGTTGAGCAGTTCTTC. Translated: CASSVQGTTVEQFF.

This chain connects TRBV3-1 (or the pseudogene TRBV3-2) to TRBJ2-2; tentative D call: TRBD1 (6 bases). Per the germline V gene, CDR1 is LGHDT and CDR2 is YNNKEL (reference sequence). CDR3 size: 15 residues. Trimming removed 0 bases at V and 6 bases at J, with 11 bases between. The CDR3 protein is CASSQEGAGAGELFF. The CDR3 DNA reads TGTGCCAGCAGCCAAGAGGGGGCCGGAGCCGGGGAGCTGTTTTTT.

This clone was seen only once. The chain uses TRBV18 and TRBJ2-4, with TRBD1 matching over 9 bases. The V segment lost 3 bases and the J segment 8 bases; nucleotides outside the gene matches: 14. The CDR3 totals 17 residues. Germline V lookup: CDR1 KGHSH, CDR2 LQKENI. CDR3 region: CASSPQAQGAKRDIQYF. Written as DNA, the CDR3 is TGTGCCAGCTCACCCCAGGCACAGGGGGCTAAGAGGGACATTCAGTACTTC.

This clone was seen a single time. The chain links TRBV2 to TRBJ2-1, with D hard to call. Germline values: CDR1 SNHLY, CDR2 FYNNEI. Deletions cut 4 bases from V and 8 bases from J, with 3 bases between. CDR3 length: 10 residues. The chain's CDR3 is CASSGYEQFF. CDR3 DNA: TGTGCCAGCAGTGGTTATGAGCAGTTCTTC.

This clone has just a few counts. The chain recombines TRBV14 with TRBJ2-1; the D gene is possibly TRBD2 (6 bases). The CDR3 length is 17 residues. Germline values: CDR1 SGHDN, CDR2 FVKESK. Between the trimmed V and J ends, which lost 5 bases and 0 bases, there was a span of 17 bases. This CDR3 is CASSTPWGESSYNEQFF. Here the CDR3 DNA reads TGTGCCAGCAGCACCCCCTGGGGGGAGAGCTCCTACAATGAGCAGTTCTTC.

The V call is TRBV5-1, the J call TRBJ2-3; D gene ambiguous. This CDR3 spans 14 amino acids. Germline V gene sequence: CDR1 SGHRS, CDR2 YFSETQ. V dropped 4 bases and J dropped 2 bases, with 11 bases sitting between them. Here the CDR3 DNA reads TGCGCCAGCAGCCACCCGGAGTACACAGATACGCAGTATTTT. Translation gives CASSHPEYTDTQYF.

The CDR3 here is CASSVGISLGFTEAFF. DNA of the CDR3: TGTGCCAGCAGCGTAGGTATCAGTTTGGGGTTCACTGAAGCTTTCTTT. The chain employs TRBV9 and TRBJ1-1; no reliable D call. The germline gives CDR1 SGDLS, CDR2 YYNGEE. CDR3 length: 16 amino acids. Deletions cut 0 bases from V and 4 bases from J, with 16 bases between.

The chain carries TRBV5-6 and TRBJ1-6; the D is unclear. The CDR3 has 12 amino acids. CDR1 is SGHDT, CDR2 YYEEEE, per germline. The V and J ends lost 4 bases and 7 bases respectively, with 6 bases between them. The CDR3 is CASSLGNSPLHF. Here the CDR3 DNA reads TGTGCCAGCAGCCTAGGAAATTCACCCCTCCACTTT.

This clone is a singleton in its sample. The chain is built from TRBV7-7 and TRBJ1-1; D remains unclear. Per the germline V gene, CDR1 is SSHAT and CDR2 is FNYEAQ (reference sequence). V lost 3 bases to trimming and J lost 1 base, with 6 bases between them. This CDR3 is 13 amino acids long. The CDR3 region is CASSLSENTEAFF. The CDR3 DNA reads TGTGCCAGCAGCTTGTCAGAGAACACTGAAGCTTTCTTT.

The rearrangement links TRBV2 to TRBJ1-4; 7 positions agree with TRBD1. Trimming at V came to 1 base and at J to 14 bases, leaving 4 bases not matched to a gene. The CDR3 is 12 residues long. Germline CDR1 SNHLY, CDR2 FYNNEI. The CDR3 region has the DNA TGTGCCAGCAGTGAAGAGGACAGGCGTCTGTTTTTT. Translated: CASSEEDRRLFF.

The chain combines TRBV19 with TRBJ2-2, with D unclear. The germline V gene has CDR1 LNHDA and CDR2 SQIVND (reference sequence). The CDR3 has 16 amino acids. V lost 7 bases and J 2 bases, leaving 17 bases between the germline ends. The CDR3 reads CASTPPNGRNTGELFF. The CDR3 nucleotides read TGTGCCAGTACACCCCCTAATGGTAGAAACACCGGGGAGCTGTTTTTT.

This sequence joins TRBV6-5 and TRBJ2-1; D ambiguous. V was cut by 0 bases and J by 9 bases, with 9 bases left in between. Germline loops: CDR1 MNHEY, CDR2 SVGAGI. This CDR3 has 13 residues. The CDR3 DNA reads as TGTGCCAGCAGTTACTCTAGGGCCACTGAGCAGTTCTTC. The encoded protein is CASSYSRATEQFF.